This T cell receptor (beta chain) is drawn from a study of cytomegalovirus exposure and HLA in healthy donors. Study results and caveats: Sequencing likely produced, as an artifact, a cluster of highly shared sequence variants. Common viral pathogens seemed to be connected with several of the most significant clusters, according to a later analysis.

V was pared by 1 base and J by 1 base, with 13 bases between. The CDR3 is made up of 17 amino acids. Germline CDR1 and CDR2: MNHNS and SASEGT. For this clone: Its antigen is not known.

The PCR made use of 60 Vbeta and 13 Jbeta primers. Assay: immunoSEQ multiplex PCR; the TCRdb copy retains only in-frame clones and omits some. The sample carries around 140,000 clones, about 78% recorded once. The V and J genes are TRBV6-1 and TRBJ2-2; D is unresolved. Input material: PBMCs. The TCR comes from a female donor in good health and CMV-seronegative. The CDR3 loop reads CASSEGWVNRNTGELFF. DNA for the CDR3: TGTGCCAGCAGTGAAGGGTGGGTTAACAGGAACACCGGGGAGCTGTTTTTT.